These T cell receptor beta chains were read from a single sample in a study of shared clonotypes between healthy human individuals. Using immunoSEQ multiplex PCR, the repertoire was profiled, and TCRdb retains in-frame clones only, with some absent. The data contain about 2 million clones, 95% of them seen just once; the ten biggest clones take up 0.1% to 0.15%. Sequences were obtained from naive CD4+ T cells sorted from blood. These receptor sequences come from a man aged 18-30 years in good health. Each CDR3 is given without its conserved first and last residue. The order of the fields is CDR3 protein, V gene.

AWSTANPYNEQF TRBV30
ASRGGQGMNTEAF TRBV6-6
ASSPPVASGPNEQF TRBV18
ASSDSLSGNTIY TRBV25-1
AWSVGGSSYEQY TRBV30
ASSPDRGETGELF TRBV11-2
ATSSNEGGAWYEQY TRBV15
ASSQNLNPPGGQSPLH TRBV4-3
ASSEGNQPQH TRBV25-1
ASSLGGMSASPLH TRBV7-8
ASSLAGQTEQY TRBV5-4
ASSLTTPSVNGANVLT TRBV7-8
ASSLVAGGTYEQY TRBV7-2
ASSAPGQGFEQY TRBV21-1
ASSVQQGVENEQY TRBV6-1
ARILGQTLFYGYT TRBV5-3
ASSPRDTNSGNTIY TRBV11-3
ASSLDRGIDQPQH TRBV19
ASRRSGRGRYEQY TRBV6-5
SVSSQGGTEAF TRBV29-1
ASSTNAVGRNTEAF TRBV7-9
ASSPNGGLDGYT TRBV18
ASSRWTSGQETQY TRBV5-1
ASLTPAPADEKLF TRBV28
ASRFGWIGETQY TRBV6-1
ASRTGTSNQPQH TRBV2
ASSLIRDFSNQPQH TRBV6-6
ASSLASVDTQY TRBV7-7
ASSLSPAPYNEQF TRBV5-4
ASSPQVGFGTEAF TRBV18
ASSPATGISTDTQY TRBV4-1
ASSDQGRTDTQY TRBV10-1
ASSTGGAGANVLT TRBV28
ASSSRTSGSSSGELF TRBV5-1
ASRQAASYEQY TRBV28
ASSLSQGMNTEAF TRBV6-5